Listed below are T cell receptor beta chains from one sample, sequenced in a study of blood T cells in healthy people across ages. TCRdb fed the 5' RACE reads into MiXCR, producing one record per CDR3 protein. The repertoire holds about 620,000 distinct CDR3 sequences, with roughly half as singletons. Sequenced input: blood. The receptors come from a woman older than 75 in good health. The CDR3 runs from the conserved cysteine through the conserved F or W. The D gene is left open where the match is weak. A clone size is listed for some rows: how often the clone was seen (once, few, many), or a class if it is expanded.

D gene,V gene,clone size,J gene,CDR3 DNA,CDR3 protein
-,TRBV9,few,TRBJ1-1,TGTGCCAGCAGCGTAGCCGGGGGTTCGGTTGAAGCTTTCTTT,CASSVAGGSVEAFF
-,TRBV3-1,many,TRBJ2-1,TGTGCCAGCAGCCAAGGGCAGAAGCAGTTCTTC,CASSQGQKQFF
-,TRBV18,-,TRBJ2-1,TGTGCCAGCTCACCAACGCAAAGCTCCTACAATGAGCAGTTCTTC,CASSPTQSSYNEQFF
-,TRBV9,-,TRBJ1-2,TGTGCCAGCAGCGGGACCGCCCGTTTCATGGGCTACACCTTC,CASSGTARFMGYTF
TRBD1,TRBV29-1,-,TRBJ2-7,TGCAGCGTCCAGGGACAGGGTGCCTACGAGCAGTACTTC,CSVQGQGAYEQYF
-,TRBV11-2,-,TRBJ1-2,TGTGCCAGCAGCCCGACCGTTACAGGGAACTATGGCTACACCTTC,CASSPTVTGNYGYTF
-,TRBV18,few,TRBJ1-5,TGTGCCAGCTCACCCGACACTGATCAGCCCCAGCATTTT,CASSPDTDQPQHF
TRBD1,TRBV6-5,few,TRBJ1-2,TGTGCCAGCAGCGTGACAGGGTTGGATGGCTACACCTTC,CASSVTGLDGYTF
-,TRBV28,many,TRBJ2-5,TGTGCCAGCAGTTCTTGGAGGACACCCCAAGAGACCCAGTACTTC,CASSSWRTPQETQYF
-,TRBV10-3,many,TRBJ2-7,TGTGCCATCAGTGAGTCAACTTACGAGCAGTACTTC,CAISESTYEQYF
TRBD1,TRBV10-3,few,TRBJ2-3,TGTGCCATCAGTGCACAACACTCAGGAACAGGGGGCAGGGATACGCAGTATTTT,CAISAQHSGTGGRDTQYF
TRBD2,TRBV30,-,TRBJ2-5,TGTGCCGTAAGAATAGCGGGAGCCAAGAATGAGCAGTACTTC,CAVRIAGAKNEQYF
TRBD1,TRBV9,few,TRBJ1-2,TGTGCCAGCAGCGCACCACGGGACAGGGGGGAATATGGCTACACCTTC,CASSAPRDRGEYGYTF
-,TRBV20-1,-,TRBJ2-7,TGCAGTGCTAGAGATGGGGGTAGCGCGAGCGACGAGCAGTACTTC,CSARDGGSASDEQYF
TRBD1,TRBV20-1,-,TRBJ2-3,TGCAGTGCTAGGACAGGGGGCCGGAGAGATACGCAGTATTTT,CSARTGGRRDTQYF
-,TRBV6-6,few,TRBJ2-1,TGTGCCAGCAACAAACCGGGGGCCAACAATGAGCAGTTCTTC,CASNKPGANNEQFF
-,TRBV20-1,-,TRBJ1-1,TGCAGTGCTAGAGATCAAAGGGGGAGCACTGAAGCTTTCTTT,CSARDQRGSTEAFF
TRBD1,TRBV28,-,TRBJ1-2,TGTGCCAGCAGTGTTCCGACAGGGGGAGTCTATGGCTACACCTTC,CASSVPTGGVYGYTF
-,TRBV2,few,TRBJ1-5,TGTGCCAGTGGGACCCCTAGCAATCAGCCCCAGCATTTT,CASGTPSNQPQHF
-,TRBV2,-,TRBJ2-5,TGTGCCAGCAGTAAAGACGCTTATGGGGCCCAGTACTTC,CASSKDAYGAQYF
-,TRBV5-1,many,TRBJ1-1,TGCGCCAGCAGCTTGCAAGGGGACACTGAAGCTTTCTTT,CASSLQGDTEAFF
-,TRBV12-3/TRBV12-4,-,TRBJ1-2,TGTGCCAGCAGCCTCTGGAGTGTCACGGACTATGGCTACACCTTC,CASSLWSVTDYGYTF
TRBD2,TRBV27,many,TRBJ2-5,TGTGCCAGCAGCCCCCCGGGACTAGCGAACCGTGAGTACTTC,CASSPPGLANREYF
-,TRBV7-6,few,TRBJ2-2,TGTGCCAGCAGCTTAGAGATTTACGGACAGAACACCGGGGAGCTGTTTTTT,CASSLEIYGQNTGELFF
TRBD1,TRBV4-3,-,TRBJ2-3,TGCGCCAGCAGCCCCGACAGGGGTGGCGATACGCAGTATTTT,CASSPDRGGDTQYF
TRBD1,TRBV5-1,-,TRBJ2-5,TGCGCCACAGCGGGACAGGGGGAGACCCAGTACTTC,CATAGQGETQYF
-,TRBV12-3/TRBV12-4,-,TRBJ1-5,TGTGCCAGCAGGAACGAGGGTCAGCCCCAGCATTTT,CASRNEGQPQHF
TRBD2,TRBV20-1,once,TRBJ2-5,TGCAGGGGGATAGCGGGGGGGGATGAGCAGTACTTC,CRGIAGGDEQYF
-,TRBV18,many,TRBJ2-1,TGTGCCAGCTCACCGAGAGAGGGGCGGGACCACTACAATGAGCAGTTCTTC,CASSPREGRDHYNEQFF
-,TRBV5-1,many,TRBJ2-5,TGCGCCAGCAGCTTTTCTGACCAAGAGACCCAGTACTTC,CASSFSDQETQYF
TRBD2,TRBV7-2,-,TRBJ2-3,TGTGCCAGCAGCTTAGAAGGAGCGGGAAGGGGAGATACGCAGTATTTT,CASSLEGAGRGDTQYF
-,TRBV15,many,TRBJ2-5,TGTGCCACCAGCAGGGGTTTTCAAGAGACCCAGTACTTC,CATSRGFQETQYF
-,TRBV20-1,-,TRBJ2-1,TGCAGTGCTATCGGGGCGGGCCCCTGCAATGAGCAGTTCTTC,CSAIGAGPCNEQFF
-,TRBV27,-,TRBJ2-4,TGTGCCAGCACTGGGTTAGGGGCCAAAAACATTCAGTACTTC,CASTGLGAKNIQYF
-,TRBV12-3/TRBV12-4,many,TRBJ2-7,TGTGCCAGCAGCCCACAGGTCTACGAGCAGTACTTC,CASSPQVYEQYF
TRBD2,TRBV5-1,-,TRBJ2-3,TGCGCCAGCAGCTTGCGGGAGGACCAAGATACGCAGTATTTT,CASSLREDQDTQYF
-,TRBV20-1,-,TRBJ2-7,TGCAGTGCCGCTGAGACCGGCGAGCAGTACTTC,CSAAETGEQYF
-,TRBV12-3/TRBV12-4,-,TRBJ2-7,TGTGCCAGCACCACTGGGAACCTCTACGAGCAGTACTTC,CASTTGNLYEQYF
TRBD2,TRBV6-6,many,TRBJ2-3,TGTGCCAGCAGTTACCCCGGTGGCGGGGGGGCTAATACGCAGTATTTT,CASSYPGGGGANTQYF
TRBD1,TRBV9,many,TRBJ2-1,TGTGCCAGCAGCGTTCGACAGGGTGGTGAGGACAACAATGAGCAGTTCTTC,CASSVRQGGEDNNEQFF
TRBD2,TRBV6-2/TRBV6-3,few,TRBJ2-1,TGTGCCAGCAGCCCCGGGACTAGCGGGGGCTTGGGTCGGTTCTTC,CASSPGTSGGLGRFF
-,TRBV20-1,few,TRBJ2-7,TGCAGTGCTAGTGGGGCTAGCGTAGCCTACGAGCAGTACTTC,CSASGASVAYEQYF
-,TRBV7-2,few,TRBJ1-2,TGTGCCAGCAGCGCCCGGGCCCTGGCAGACTATGGCTACACCTTC,CASSARALADYGYTF
-,TRBV27,-,TRBJ2-4,TGTGCCAGCAGTTTATGGGGCGGGGAGCTAGCCAAAAACATTCAGTACTTC,CASSLWGGELAKNIQYF
-,TRBV7-2,-,TRBJ1-2,TGTGCCAGCAGCTTAGAAACAGGTACTGGCTACACCTTC,CASSLETGTGYTF
-,TRBV9,few,TRBJ1-2,TGTGCCAGCAGCCCCCGGACAGACACTAACTATGGCTACACCTTC,CASSPRTDTNYGYTF
-,TRBV27,-,TRBJ1-2,TGTACCAGCAGTTTCCAGGGAATGGGTGGCTACACCTTC,CTSSFQGMGGYTF
-,TRBV6-5,few,TRBJ2-1,TGTGCTAGCAGTTCCCCCAGGGGCGAGCAGTTCTTC,CASSSPRGEQFF
-,TRBV6-5,-,TRBJ2-7,TGTGCCAGCAGTTACGGGTTAGGAGCCTCCTACGAGCAGTACTTC,CASSYGLGASYEQYF
-,TRBV11-2,many,TRBJ2-6,TGTGCCAGCAGCCCCCTCTCTGGGGCCAACGTCCTGACTTTC,CASSPLSGANVLTF
-,TRBV12-3/TRBV12-4,-,TRBJ2-1,TGTGCCAGCAGTTACAGGGGTGCGGGATACAATGAGCAGTTCTTC,CASSYRGAGYNEQFF
-,TRBV20-1,-,TRBJ1-4,TGCAGTGCCCGAAGACAGGCTAATGAAAAACTGTTTTTT,CSARRQANEKLFF
TRBD1,TRBV12-3/TRBV12-4,-,TRBJ2-7,TGTGCCAGTAAGACCGGGACAGGGGGCTACGAGCAGTACTTC,CASKTGTGGYEQYF
-,TRBV20-1,few,TRBJ2-3,TGCAGTGCTAGAGATGTCAGGGTCAGCACAGATACGCAGTATTTT,CSARDVRVSTDTQYF
-,TRBV5-1,-,TRBJ2-3,TGCGCCAGCAGCTTGGGACATACCACAGATACGCAGTATTTT,CASSLGHTTDTQYF
-,TRBV21-1,few,TRBJ2-7,TGTGCCAGCAGCAAAGTTCCGACACGTTACGAGCAGTACTTC,CASSKVPTRYEQYF
-,TRBV20-1,-,TRBJ1-2,TGCAGTGCCGAGGGAGGTCAGAAAGGCCCCTATGGCTACACCTTC,CSAEGGQKGPYGYTF